The rows below give T cell receptor beta chains drawn from one sample of a study of blood T cell repertoires in COVID-19. Sequenced by immunoSEQ multiplex PCR; TCRdb stores in-frame clones only, minus some. The sample yields some 160,000 clones, about four fifths seen once. The sequencing input was peripheral blood. The receptors shown here come from an elderly woman with COVID-19, enrolled during active disease. The CDR3 runs from the conserved cysteine through the conserved F or W. A D gene is named only where the DNA matches it firmly.

d_gene: .; v_gene: TRBV7-9; j_gene: TRBJ2-5; CDR3aa: CASSLVQYQETQYF; CDR3nt: TGTGCCAGCAGCTTAGTTCAGTACCAAGAGACCCAGTACTTC
d_gene: .; v_gene: TRBV20-1; j_gene: TRBJ1-5; CDR3aa: CSASSGQGWGPQHF; CDR3nt: TGCAGTGCTAGTTCTGGACAAGGCTGGGGACCCCAGCATTTT
d_gene: .; v_gene: TRBV6-2/TRBV6-3; j_gene: TRBJ1-5; CDR3aa: CASSLTRRGNQPQHF; CDR3nt: TGTGCCAGCAGTTTAACACGGCGGGGAAATCAGCCCCAGCATTTT
d_gene: TRBD1; v_gene: TRBV6-5; j_gene: TRBJ2-7; CDR3aa: CASSSRQGNGYEQYF; CDR3nt: TGTGCCAGCAGCTCTAGACAGGGCAATGGCTACGAGCAGTACTTC
d_gene: .; v_gene: TRBV7-9; j_gene: TRBJ2-7; CDR3aa: CASSTGGIRLSYEQYF; CDR3nt: TGTGCCAGCAGCACGGGCGGGATTAGACTCTCCTACGAGCAGTACTTC
d_gene: .; v_gene: TRBV23-1; j_gene: TRBJ2-1; CDR3aa: CASSQLARFTNEQFF; CDR3nt: TGCGCCAGCAGTCAATTGGCTAGGTTCACCAATGAGCAGTTCTTC
d_gene: .; v_gene: TRBV19; j_gene: TRBJ1-5; CDR3aa: CASTNRVNQPQHF; CDR3nt: TGTGCCAGTACCAATCGAGTGAATCAGCCCCAGCATTTT
d_gene: .; v_gene: TRBV27; j_gene: TRBJ2-5; CDR3aa: CASSCSEETQYF; CDR3nt: TGTGCCAGCAGTTGTAGTGAAGAGACCCAGTACTTC
d_gene: TRBD1; v_gene: TRBV5-1; j_gene: TRBJ2-1; CDR3aa: CASRGQGDSRARGSYNEQFF; CDR3nt: TGCGCCAGCAGGGGACAGGGGGATTCGAGGGCCAGGGGGTCCTACAATGAGCAGTTCTTC
d_gene: .; v_gene: TRBV6-2/TRBV6-3; j_gene: TRBJ1-1; CDR3aa: CASSYSPTAALNTEAFF; CDR3nt: TGTGCCAGCAGTTACTCCCCGACAGCAGCCTTGAACACTGAAGCTTTCTTT
d_gene: .; v_gene: TRBV20-1; j_gene: TRBJ1-6; CDR3aa: CSAVRNSPLHF; CDR3nt: TGCAGTGCTGTTCGTAATTCACCCCTCCACTTT
d_gene: TRBD2; v_gene: TRBV6-2/TRBV6-3; j_gene: TRBJ2-3; CDR3aa: CASSYSGGDTDTQYF; CDR3nt: TGTGCCAGCAGTTATAGCGGGGGAGATACAGATACGCAGTATTTT
d_gene: TRBD2; v_gene: TRBV15; j_gene: TRBJ2-7; CDR3aa: CATSKGRAVDEQYF; CDR3nt: TGTGCCACCAGCAAAGGGAGGGCCGTCGACGAGCAGTACTTC
d_gene: .; v_gene: TRBV4-2; j_gene: TRBJ1-2; CDR3aa: CASSPAEGDYGYTF; CDR3nt: TGTGCCAGCAGCCCCGCCGAGGGGGACTATGGCTACACCTTC
d_gene: TRBD1; v_gene: TRBV7-2; j_gene: TRBJ1-3; CDR3aa: CASSLRFRDRVSGNTIYF; CDR3nt: TGTGCCAGCAGCTTACGCTTTAGGGACAGAGTCTCTGGAAACACCATATATTTT
d_gene: .; v_gene: TRBV30; j_gene: TRBJ2-3; CDR3aa: CAWTSGTDTQYF; CDR3nt: TGTGCCTGGACCTCAGGAACAGATACGCAGTATTTT
d_gene: .; v_gene: TRBV6-2/TRBV6-3; j_gene: TRBJ1-5; CDR3aa: CASSYPGRVRPQHF; CDR3nt: TGTGCCAGCAGTTACCCCGGGAGGGTTCGGCCCCAGCATTTT